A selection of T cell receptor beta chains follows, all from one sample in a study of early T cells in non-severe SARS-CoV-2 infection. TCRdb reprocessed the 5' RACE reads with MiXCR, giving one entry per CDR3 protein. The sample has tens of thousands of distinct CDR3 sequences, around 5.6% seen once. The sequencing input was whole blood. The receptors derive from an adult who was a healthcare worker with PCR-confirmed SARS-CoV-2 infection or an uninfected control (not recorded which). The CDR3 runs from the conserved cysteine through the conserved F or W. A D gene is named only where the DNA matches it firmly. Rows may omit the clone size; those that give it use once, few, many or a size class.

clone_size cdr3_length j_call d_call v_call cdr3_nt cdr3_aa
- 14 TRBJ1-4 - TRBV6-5 TGTGCCAGCAGTTACTCGAACTTGTTCGAAAAACTGTTTTTT CASSYSNLFEKLFF
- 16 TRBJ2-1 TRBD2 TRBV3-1 TGTGCCAGCAGCCAAGATCGAAGCGGGGGGGCCAATGAGCAGTTCTTC CASSQDRSGGANEQFF
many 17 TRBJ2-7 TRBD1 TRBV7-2 TGTGCCAGCAGCCCACCTCGGACAGGGGGCGCATCCTACGAGCAGTACTTC CASSPPRTGGASYEQYF
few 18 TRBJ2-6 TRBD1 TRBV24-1 TGTGCCACCAGTGATGACCGGGACAGGAGCTCTGGGGCCAACGTCCTGACTTTC CATSDDRDRSSGANVLTF
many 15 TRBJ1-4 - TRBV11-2 TGTGCCAGCAGCGGAGAGCACGGTCTCAATGAAAAACTGTTTTTT CASSGEHGLNEKLFF
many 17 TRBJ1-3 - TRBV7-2 TGTGCCAGCAGGCTGCCAGGGGAACCCTCCTCTGGAAACACCATATATTTT CASRLPGEPSSGNTIYF
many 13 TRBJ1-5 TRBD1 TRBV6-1 TGTGCCAGCAGGACAGGGCTCAATCAGCCCCAGCATTTT CASRTGLNQPQHF
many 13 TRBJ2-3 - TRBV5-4 TGTGCCAGCAGCTTGTCCGGCACAGATACGCAGTATTTT CASSLSGTDTQYF
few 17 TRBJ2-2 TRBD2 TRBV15 TGTGCCACCAGCAGAGGCTCTGAGCGGGAGTTGGTCGGGGAGCTGTTTTTT CATSRGSERELVGELFF
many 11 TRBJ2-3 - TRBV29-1 TGCAGCGTTTCCCCCACAGATACGCAGTATTTT CSVSPTDTQYF
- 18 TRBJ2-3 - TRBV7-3 TGTGCCAGCAGCACCTTCCCGGGGGCGGGGGCCGCCACAGATACGCAGTATTTT CASSTFPGAGAATDTQYF
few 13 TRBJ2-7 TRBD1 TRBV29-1 TGCAGCGGTCTCCCGGGACAGGGGGCGGCGCAGTACTTC CSGLPGQGAAQYF
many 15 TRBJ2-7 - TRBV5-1 TGCGCCAGCAGCTTGGCCTCTGGGGGAATCTACGAGCAGTACTTC CASSLASGGIYEQYF
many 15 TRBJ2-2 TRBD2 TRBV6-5 TGTGCCAGCACGAGCGGGAGGGCCGATACCGGGGAGCTGTTTTTT CASTSGRADTGELFF
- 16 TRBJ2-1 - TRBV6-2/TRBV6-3 TGTGCCAGCCGACATCCAAACAGGGACGGGAGAAATGAGCAGTTCTTC CASRHPNRDGRNEQFF
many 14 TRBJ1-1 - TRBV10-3 TGTGCCATCAGTGCTGGGGGACCCAACACTGAAGCTTTCTTT CAISAGGPNTEAFF
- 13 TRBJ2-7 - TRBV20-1 TGCAGTGCCCCACGGCCCCCGCGGGACGAGCAGTACTTC CSAPRPPRDEQYF
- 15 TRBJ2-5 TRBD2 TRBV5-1 TGCGCCAGCAGCCGGGGGACTAGCGGCCAAGAGACCCAGTACTTC CASSRGTSGQETQYF
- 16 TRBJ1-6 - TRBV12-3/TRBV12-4 TGTGCCAGCAGTAAGAGTTACGGGGGGGTTAGTTCACCCCTCCACTTT CASSKSYGGVSSPLHF
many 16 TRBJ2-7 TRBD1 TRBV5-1 TGCGCCAGCAGCTTGGCCGCAGGGACAGGGTCCTACGAGCAGTACTTC CASSLAAGTGSYEQYF
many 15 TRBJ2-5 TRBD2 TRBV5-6 TGTGCCAGCAGCTCGACGGGAGGGATTAGGGAGACCCAGTACTTC CASSSTGGIRETQYF
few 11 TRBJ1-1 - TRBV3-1 TGTGCCAGCAGCCATCGTGTTGAAGCTTTCTTT CASSHRVEAFF
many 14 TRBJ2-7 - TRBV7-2 TGTGCCAGCAGCTTGTCTAGCCCTTACTACGAGCAGTACTTC CASSLSSPYYEQYF
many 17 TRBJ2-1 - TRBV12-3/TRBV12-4 TGTGCCAGCAGTCCACGGGGTTGGGACGTTACCTACAATGAGCAGTTCTTC CASSPRGWDVTYNEQFF
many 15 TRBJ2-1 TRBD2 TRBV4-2 TGTGCCAGCAGCCGCGGGACTAGCGGTTACAATGAGCAGTTCTTC CASSRGTSGYNEQFF
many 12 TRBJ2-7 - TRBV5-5 TGTGCCAGCAGCGCTCCCCAGCACGAGCAGTACTTC CASSAPQHEQYF
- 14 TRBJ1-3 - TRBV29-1 TGCAGCGTTAAAGGACCGATCTCTGGAAACACCATATATTTT CSVKGPISGNTIYF
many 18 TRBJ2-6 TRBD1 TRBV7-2 TGTGCCAGCAGCACGGGACAGGGAAGGATTTCTGGGGCCAACGTCCTGACTTTC CASSTGQGRISGANVLTF
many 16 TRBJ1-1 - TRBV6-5 TGTGCCAGCAGTTACTCGAGAAGGGGCCTGAGGACTGAAGCTTTCTTT CASSYSRRGLRTEAFF
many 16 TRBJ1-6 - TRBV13 TGTGCCAGCAGCCCCACAGGGAGCTCCTATAATTCACCCCTCCACTTT CASSPTGSSYNSPLHF
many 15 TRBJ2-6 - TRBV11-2 TGTGCCAGCAGCCCCGGTACCTCTGGGGCCAACGTCCTGACTTTC CASSPGTSGANVLTF
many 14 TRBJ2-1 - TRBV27 TGTGCCAGCTGTCCCGGGGGTTCTTTGAATGAGCAGTTCTTC CASCPGGSLNEQFF
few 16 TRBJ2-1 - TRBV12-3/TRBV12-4 TGTGCCAGCAGTCTAAGGGGGGGGGATACCTACAATGAGCAGTTCTTC CASSLRGGDTYNEQFF
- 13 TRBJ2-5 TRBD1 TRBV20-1 TGCAGTGCTTTTCCCGGACAGGGTCGGACCCAGTACTTC CSAFPGQGRTQYF
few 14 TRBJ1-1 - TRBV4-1 TGCGCCAGCAGCCAAAGGGAGGTAGGCACTGAAGCTTTCTTT CASSQREVGTEAFF
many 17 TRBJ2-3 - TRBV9 TGTGCCAGCAGCGTGGGGCCAGGAGGGACCAACACAGATACGCAGTATTTT CASSVGPGGTNTDTQYF
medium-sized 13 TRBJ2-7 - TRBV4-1 TGCGCCAGCAACGCTCCGGGGTCCGAAGAGCAGTACTTC CASNAPGSEEQYF
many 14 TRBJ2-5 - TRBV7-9 TGTGCCAGCAGCCGCAGACTAGACCAAGAGACCCAGTACTTC CASSRRLDQETQYF
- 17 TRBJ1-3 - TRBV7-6 TGTACCAGCAGCTCCCTGGTTACAGGGAGCTCTGGAAACACCATATATTTT CTSSSLVTGSSGNTIYF
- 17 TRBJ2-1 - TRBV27 TGTGCCAGCAGTCCCCCCGAGAGGGGCCCGTCCTACAATGAGCAGTTCTTC CASSPPERGPSYNEQFF
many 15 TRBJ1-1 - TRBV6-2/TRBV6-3 TGTGCCAGCAGTTACGGGCAGGGACTGAACACTGAAGCTTTCTTT CASSYGQGLNTEAFF
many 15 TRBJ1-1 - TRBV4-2 TGTGCCAGCAGCCAAGCCCACAGGGATCTCACTGAAGCTTTCTTT CASSQAHRDLTEAFF
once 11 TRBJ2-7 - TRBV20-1 TGCAGTGCTCCCTTACGCTACGAGCAGTACTTC CSAPLRYEQYF
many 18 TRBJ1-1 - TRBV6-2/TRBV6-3 TGTGCCAGCAGTCAAGAAGGGACGCCTGGGGCCTCGAACACTGAAGCTTTCTTT CASSQEGTPGASNTEAFF
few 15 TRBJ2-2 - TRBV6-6 TGTGCCAGCATCCGGCCGGACAGCCCCACCGGGGAGCTGTTTTTT CASIRPDSPTGELFF
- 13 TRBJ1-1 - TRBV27 TGTGCCAGCAGTTTACAGGGCCGCACTGAAGCTTTCTTT CASSLQGRTEAFF
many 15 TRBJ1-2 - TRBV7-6 TGTGCCAGCAGCTCCCGCCCGACGGATAACTATGGCTACACCTTC CASSSRPTDNYGYTF
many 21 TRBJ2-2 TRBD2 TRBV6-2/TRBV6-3 TGTGCCAGCAGTTACCCTGGACTAGCGGGGGTCCTTCGACAGAACACCGGGGAGCTGTTTTTT CASSYPGLAGVLRQNTGELFF
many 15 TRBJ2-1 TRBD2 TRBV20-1 TGCAGTGCTAGGCCCTTCAGTAGCGGGATAAATGAGCAGTTCTTC CSARPFSSGINEQFF
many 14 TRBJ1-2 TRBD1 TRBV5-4 TGTGCCAGCAGCTCCCGGGACAGGTTGGGAGGCTACACCTTC CASSSRDRLGGYTF
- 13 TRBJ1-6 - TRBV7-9 TGTGCCATCCCCCACGGGGTGGGTTCACCCCTCCACTTT CAIPHGVGSPLHF
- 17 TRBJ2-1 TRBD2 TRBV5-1 TGCGCCAGCAGCCTCCGGACTAGCGGGGAGACCTACAATGAGCAGTTCTTC CASSLRTSGETYNEQFF
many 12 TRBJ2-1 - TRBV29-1 TGCAGCGTTCGTGGGACTCTTCCGCCATCGTTCTTC CSVRGTLPPSFF
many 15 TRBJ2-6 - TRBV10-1 TGCGCCTTACCGGGACCACAAGCCGGGGCCAACGTCCTGACTTTC CALPGPQAGANVLTF
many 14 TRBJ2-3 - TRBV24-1 TGTGCCACCAGTTCTTACCGGGAATTTGATACGCAGTATTTT CATSSYREFDTQYF
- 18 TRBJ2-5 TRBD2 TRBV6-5 TGTGCCAGCAGTTACACACCCTTCGGAGCGGGGGGGCCGGAGACCCAGTACTTC CASSYTPFGAGGPETQYF
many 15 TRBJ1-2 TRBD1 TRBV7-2 TGTGCCAGCAGTGCCGGGACAGACTATGGCTATGGCTACACCTTC CASSAGTDYGYGYTF
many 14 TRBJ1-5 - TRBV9 TGTGCCAGCAGCGAGACAGGCACAAATCAGCCCCAGCATTTT CASSETGTNQPQHF
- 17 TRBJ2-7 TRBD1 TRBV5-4 TGTGCCAGCAGCTTGGGACAGGGGGCCCGCAGCTCCTACGAGCAGTACTTC CASSLGQGARSSYEQYF
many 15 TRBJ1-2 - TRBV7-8 TGTGCCAGCAGACCGTGGGGGCAGGCTGGCTATGGCTACACCTTC CASRPWGQAGYGYTF